The 13 T cell receptor beta chains listed next were all sequenced from one sample in a study of cytomegalovirus exposure and HLA in healthy donors. PCR primers comprised 60 Vbeta and 13 Jbeta primers. Assay: immunoSEQ multiplex PCR; the TCRdb copy retains only in-frame clones and omits some. The data contain about 89,000 clones, roughly 9.4% of them singletons. The sequencing sample was made of PBMCs. The receptors shown here come from a man between 45 and 60 years old in good health and CMV-seropositive.

The chain carries TRBV15 and TRBJ2-3, with 7 nucleotides matching TRBD1. Germline-derived CDR1 and CDR2 are LNHNV and YYDKDF (reference sequence). Trimming at V came to 8 bases and at J to 2 bases, leaving 7 bases not matched to a gene. The CDR3 runs 14 residues. The CDR3 here is CATLSTGNTDTQYF. The CDR3 region has the DNA TGTGCCACCCTCTCGACAGGGAACACAGATACGCAGTATTTT.

This chain links TRBV30 with TRBJ1-4; 9 bases agree with TRBD1. From germline, CDR1 is GTSNPN and CDR2 SVGIG (reference sequence). This CDR3 is 14 amino acids long. V gave up 2 bases and J gave up 8 bases; unmatched junction bases: 6. CDR3: CAWSRTGAREKLFF. CDR3 nucleotide sequence: TGTGCCTGGAGTCGGACAGGGGCAAGAGAAAAACTGTTTTTT.

V and J are TRBV9 and TRBJ2-2; no clear D gene. The CDR3 extends over 16 amino acids. Germline CDR1 is SGDLS and CDR2 is YYNGEE. Trimming took off 1 base at V and 1 base at J, with 11 bases between the two ends. The CDR3: CASSVHPPGNTGELFF. The CDR3 DNA sequence: TGTGCCAGCAGCGTACACCCGCCGGGGAACACCGGGGAGCTGTTTTTT.

The rearrangement joins TRBV10-3 to TRBJ2-1, with 11 bases identical to TRBD2. V shed 4 bases and J 4 bases; nucleotides not matched to a gene: 6. The CDR3 has 16 amino acids. CDR1 ENHRY and CDR2 SYGVKD come from the germline V gene. Here the CDR3 reads CAISGTGTSGYNEQFF. Here the CDR3 DNA reads TGTGCCATCAGTGGAACCGGGACTAGCGGATACAATGAGCAGTTCTTC.

This chain joins TRBV30 and TRBJ1-1, with 7 bases identical to TRBD1. With V trimmed by 0 bases and J by 5 bases, 9 bases remained unmatched. Germline CDR1 GTSNPN, CDR2 SVGIG (reference sequence). This CDR3 is 15 amino acids long. The CDR3 nucleotides are TGTGCCTGGAGTGTACCCGACAGGGCGGGGACTGAAGCTTTCTTT. Translating gives CAWSVPDRAGTEAFF.

There are a few counts of this clone. J is TRBJ2-1 and V is TRBV27, with TRBD1 as a possible D gene (6 bases). CDR3 length: 15 amino acids. Trimming pared 5 bases from V and 2 bases from J, leaving 13 bases between. CDR1 and CDR2 from the germline V gene are MNHEY and SMNVEV (reference sequence). CDR3 amino acids: CASSIRQVAYNEQFF. The DNA for the CDR3 is TGTGCCAGCAGTATCCGACAGGTAGCCTACAATGAGCAGTTCTTC.

The sample holds a few counts of this clone. The rearrangement uses TRBV27 and TRBJ2-2, with D possibly TRBD1 on 5 matching bases. The germline gives CDR1 MNHEY, CDR2 SMNVEV (reference sequence). V was clipped by 6 bases and J by 0 bases, with 14 bases between them. The CDR3 has 16 amino acids. The CDR3 loop is CASRMRQTANTGELFF. Written as DNA, the CDR3 is TGTGCCAGCAGAATGAGACAGACAGCGAACACCGGGGAGCTGTTTTTT.

This clone was counted between two and nine times. The V gene is TRBV11-3, the J gene TRBJ2-7, with 8 bases that match TRBD1. Per the germline V gene, CDR1 is SGHNT and CDR2 is YENEEA. This CDR3 is 15 amino acids long. Trimming took 5 bases from V and 0 from J; bases not matched to a gene: 6. CDR3 in DNA: TGTGCCAGCAGCATGGGGGACAGGAGCTCCTACGAGCAGTACTTC. Translated: CASSMGDRSSYEQYF.

The V and J genes are TRBV28 and TRBJ1-2; 7 bases align to TRBD1. Germline CDR1 reads MDHEN; CDR2 reads SYDVKM. The V gene end was trimmed by 8 bases and the J gene end by 3 bases; junction bases not matched to a gene: 3. CDR3 length: 12 amino acids. This CDR3 reads CASGDSYYGYTF. DNA for the CDR3: TGTGCCAGCGGGGACAGTTACTATGGCTACACCTTC.

This clone was seen a handful of times. As DNA, the CDR3 is TGTGCCAGCAGCCGTGCGGGGTGGGGTGAAAAACTGTTTTTT. It yields the protein CASSRAGWGEKLFF. The chain employs TRBV28 and TRBJ1-4; D unresolved. V lost 6 bases, J lost 7 bases, and 15 bases lay in between. Germline CDR1 MDHEN, CDR2 SYDVKM. The CDR3 loop spans 14 amino acids.

The chain carries TRBV5-1 and TRBJ2-1; 8 bases line up with TRBD1. With 1 base clipped from V and 9 bases from J, the junction kept 9 bases outside the gene matches. Per the germline V gene, CDR1 is SGHRS and CDR2 is YFSETQ. There are 15 residues in the CDR3. Written as DNA, the CDR3 is TGCGCCAGCAGCTTGTCGCAGGGGGCCGAACCTGAGCAGTTCTTC. Amino acids: CASSLSQGAEPEQFF. Full variable domain (outside the CDR3, taken from reference TRBV5-1 and TRBJ2-1): KAGVTQTPRYLIKTRGQQVTLSCSPISGHRSVSWYQQTPGQGLQFLFEYFSETQRNKGNFPGRFSGRQFSNSRSEMNVSTLELGDSALYLCASSLSQGAEPEQFFGPGTRLTVL.

This clone was counted once. Compared with germline, one end of the junction differs, possibly owing to a read error. The same CDR3 also results from other DNA sequences found in this sample. J is TRBJ1-1 and V is TRBV6-1, with D possibly matching TRBD1 (6 bases). Germline lookup yields CDR1 MNHNS and CDR2 SASEGT. This CDR3 is 14 amino acids long. As DNA, the CDR3 is TGTGCCAGCAAAACAGGGTTTATCAACACTGAAGCTTTTTTT. As protein: CASKTGFINTEAFF.

The V call is TRBV28, the J call TRBJ2-7; tentative D call: TRBD1 (5 bases). The CDR3 spans 16 residues. With 1 base removed from V and 3 bases from J, the gap between germline ends came to 16 bases. Germline V gene sequence: CDR1 MDHEN, CDR2 SYDVKM. CDR3 nucleotides: TGTGCCAGCAGTTTATATCTGACAGTTTCTAACTACGAGCAGTACTTC. This sequence encodes CASSLYLTVSNYEQYF.